This entry describes one T cell receptor (beta chain). The data derive from a study of cytomegalovirus exposure and HLA in healthy donors. V was clipped by 5 bases and J by 2 bases, with 6 bases between them. This CDR3 has 12 amino acids. Germline lookup yields CDR1 LNHDA and CDR2 SQIVND (reference sequence). PCR primers comprised 60 Vbeta and 13 Jbeta primers. Using immunoSEQ multiplex PCR, the repertoire was profiled, and TCRdb retains in-frame clones only, with some absent. The sample shows approximately 200,000 clones, about 80% of them seen only once. The sequencing input was PBMCs. The chain couples TRBV19 to TRBJ1-2, with D unclear. This TCR came from a man aged 35 to 55 in good health and CMV-seronegative. CDR3 DNA: TGTGCCAGTAGTTTCAGGAACTATGGCTACACCTTC. Amino acids: CASSFRNYGYTF.